One and the same sample provided the 10 T cell receptor beta chains below, sequenced in a study of cytomegalovirus exposure and HLA in healthy donors. PCR involved 60 Vbeta and 13 Jbeta primers. Clones were read by immunoSEQ multiplex PCR, and TCRdb kept only the in-frame ones, dropping some. This sample yields about 160,000 clones, of which around 79% are seen a single time; around 3.1% belongs to the top ten. The sample was PBMCs. The receptors were sampled from a woman in her forties in good health and CMV-seronegative.

The chain links TRBV19 to TRBJ2-3, with TRBD2 matching over 10 bases. The CDR3 loop spans 17 amino acids. The ends lost 3 bases at V and 2 bases at J; junction bases unmatched: 8. From germline, CDR1 is LNHDA and CDR2 SQIVND (reference sequence). The CDR3 region is CASSMGAGGVPTDTQYF. DNA of the CDR3: TGTGCCAGTAGTATGGGAGCGGGGGGGGTACCCACAGATACGCAGTATTTT. The full variable domain, rest sourced from reference TRBV19 and TRBJ2-3, is DGGITQSPKYLFRKEGQNVTLSCEQNLNHDAMYWYRQDPGQGLRLIYYSQIVNDFQKGDIAEGYSVSREKKESFPLTVTSAQKNPTAFYLCASSMGAGGVPTDTQYFGPGTRLTVL.

V is TRBV19 and J is TRBJ2-1; TRBD1 matches 10 bases. The germline CDR1 and CDR2 sequences are LNHDA and SQIVND (reference sequence). The CDR3 consists of 14 residues. V was pared by 6 bases and J by 9 bases, with 8 bases of the junction left unmatched. CDR3 amino acids: CASSGTGAWGEQFF. CDR3 nucleotides: TGTGCCAGTAGCGGGACAGGGGCTTGGGGTGAGCAGTTCTTC. The full variable domain, its missing parts supplied by reference TRBV19 and TRBJ2-1, is DGGITQSPKYLFRKEGQNVTLSCEQNLNHDAMYWYRQDPGQGLRLIYYSQIVNDFQKGDIAEGYSVSREKKESFPLTVTSAQKNPTAFYLCASSGTGAWGEQFFGPGTRLTVL.

J is TRBJ2-1 and V is TRBV27; 8 bases line up with TRBD2. There are 14 residues in the CDR3. Germline CDR1 is MNHEY and CDR2 is SMNVEV (reference sequence). With V trimmed by 9 bases and J by 9 bases, 13 bases remained unmatched. The CDR3 is CARRGIRGGSEQFF. CDR3 sequence (DNA): TGTGCCAGAAGGGGGATTCGGGGGGGCAGTGAGCAGTTCTTC.

In its sample, this clone was seen once. V gene TRBV7-8 combines with J gene TRBJ2-5; D may be TRBD1 (5 bases). V was shortened by 0 bases and J by 5 bases, with 10 bases between the two germline ends. Per germline, CDR1 SGHVS and CDR2 FQNEAQ. The CDR3 spans 14 residues. CDR3 loop: CASSLAGRGETQYF. CDR3 coding DNA: TGTGCCAGCAGCTTAGCGGGGCGCGGTGAGACCCAGTACTTC.

This clone has just a few counts. The genes are TRBV9 and TRBJ2-7, with D possibly being TRBD1 (7 bases). The CDR3 spans 15 residues. V shed 0 bases and J shed 4 bases, with 14 bases lying between them. CDR1 and CDR2 (germline): SGDLS, YYNGEE. DNA of the CDR3: TGTGCCAGCAGCGTAGGAGGACAGGACTATTACGAGCAGTACTTC. Protein product: CASSVGGQDYYEQYF.

This chain connects TRBV19 to TRBJ2-5; D is perhaps TRBD2 (6 bases). CDR3 length: 17 amino acids. CDR1 and CDR2 (germline): LNHDA, SQIVND (reference sequence). Deletions cut 3 bases from V and 4 bases from J, with 21 bases between. CDR3 in amino acids: CASSISGLKGIPETQYF. CDR3 DNA sequence: TGTGCCAGTAGTATTAGCGGACTTAAAGGAATTCCAGAGACCCAGTACTTC. The full variable domain, in which reference TRBV19 and TRBJ2-5 provide the parts outside the CDR3, is DGGITQSPKYLFRKEGQNVTLSCEQNLNHDAMYWYRQDPGQGLRLIYYSQIVNDFQKGDIAEGYSVSREKKESFPLTVTSAQKNPTAFYLCASSISGLKGIPETQYFGPGTRLLVL.

A single count supports this clone. V and J are TRBV6-1 and TRBJ2-5, with 9 nucleotides matching TRBD2. CDR1 and CDR2 (germline): MNHNS, SASEGT. V lost 5 bases to trimming and J lost 5 bases; unmatched junction nucleotides: 6. This CDR3 contains 14 residues. The CDR3 coding sequence is TGTGCCAGCAGTTCTAGCGGGGAATCGGAGACCCAGTACTTC. It specifies CASSSSGESETQYF.

The rearrangement links TRBV4-1 to TRBJ2-3; a weak D match, TRBD1 (5 bases). This CDR3 has 19 amino acids. V was shortened by 4 bases and J by 0 bases, with 23 bases between the two germline ends. The germline V gene has CDR1 MGHRA and CDR2 YSYEKL. This CDR3 is CASSPSSGRAYTSTDTQYF. CDR3 coding DNA: TGCGCCAGCAGCCCATCGTCGGGCAGGGCTTATACTAGCACAGATACGCAGTATTTT.

The J gene is TRBJ2-3, the V gene TRBV15; 14 nucleotides line up with TRBD2. The V segment lost 5 bases and the J segment 0 bases; nucleotides outside the gene matches: 13. From germline, CDR1 is LNHNV and CDR2 YYDKDF (reference sequence). The CDR3 has 20 amino acids. CDR3 sequence (DNA): TGTGCCACCAGCTACCATGCCGGGACTAGCGGGGGAGCGAGCACAGATACGCAGTATTTT. Translation: CATSYHAGTSGGASTDTQYF.

The V gene is TRBV5-1, the J gene TRBJ2-1; TRBD2 is a possible D gene (7 bases). The CDR3 loop spans 17 amino acids. Germline V gene data show CDR1 as SGHRS and CDR2 as YFSETQ. The V gene lost 2 bases and the J gene lost 13 bases, with 28 bases spanning the gap. As DNA, the CDR3 is TGCGCCAGCAGCTTAGTGGTCTCCGGGGGGCCCAAAAGTTTACAGTTCTTC. It is translated as CASSLVVSGGPKSLQFF. Full variable domain (remainder filled in from reference TRBV5-1 and TRBJ2-1): KAGVTQTPRYLIKTRGQQVTLSCSPISGHRSVSWYQQTPGQGLQFLFEYFSETQRNKGNFPGRFSGRQFSNSRSEMNVSTLELGDSALYLCASSLVVSGGPKSLQFFGPGTRLTVL.